This T cell receptor beta chain is drawn from a study of blood T cell repertoires in COVID-19. Whole-study context: Sources were T cells, B-cell-depleted T cells, or PBMCs; the material itself was cDNA or gDNA.

This CDR3 is 16 amino acids long. Germline V gives CDR1 MGHDK, CDR2 SYGVNS. V trimming: 1 base; J trimming: 4 bases; junction bases outside the gene matches: 7. Measured with immunoSEQ multiplex PCR; TCRdb has only the in-frame clones, and not every one. This table holds 160,000 or so clones, around 84% found once. The chain has TRBV25-1 and TRBJ2-3; TRBD2 aligns across 8 bases. The sequence was collected from a woman aged 80 or over with acute or convalescent COVID-19. The material sequenced was peripheral blood. The CDR3 loop is CASSESSSGAADTQYF. The CDR3 DNA reads as TGTGCCAGCAGTGAATCAAGTAGCGGGGCGGCAGATACGCAGTATTTT.